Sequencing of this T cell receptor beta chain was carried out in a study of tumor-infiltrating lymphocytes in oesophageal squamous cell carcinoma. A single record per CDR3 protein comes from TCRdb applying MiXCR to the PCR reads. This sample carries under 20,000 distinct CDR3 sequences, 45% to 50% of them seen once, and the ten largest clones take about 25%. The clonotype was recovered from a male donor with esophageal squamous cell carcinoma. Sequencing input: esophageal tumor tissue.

This CDR3 is CASSSTRGGVTQYF. The CDR3 DNA follows: TGTGCCAGCAGTTCGACCCGTGGGGGTGTGACCCAGTACTTC. The rearrangement joins TRBV7-2 to TRBJ2-4, with D perhaps given as TRBD1 or TRBD2 (5 bases each). The J call may be wrong; the DNA end is better matched by TRBJ2-5. This CDR3 contains 14 residues. From germline, CDR1 is SGHTA and CDR2 FQGNSA.